This TCR beta chain was retrieved from a study of control samples from healthy donors and cancer patients. Measured with immunoSEQ multiplex PCR; TCRdb has only the in-frame clones, and not every one. This table has 150,000 to 200,000 clones, around 88% appearing once. Germline V CDR1 and CDR2: SGHNT, YYREEE (reference sequence). V was trimmed by 6 bases and J by 10 bases, leaving 29 bases between them. This CDR3 has 17 residues. Sequences were obtained from blood. The source is a man between 18 and 29 years old in good health. This chain links TRBV5-4 with TRBJ2-1; the D gene could be TRBD1 or TRBD2 (6 bases each). For the CDR3, the DNA is TGTGCCAGCAACGCCGGGGGACAAGGATGGGGATTGAGGGAGCAGTTCTTC. Protein sequence: CASNAGGQGWGLREQFF.